This is a list of T cell receptor beta chains from one sample in a study of blood T cells in healthy people across ages. Each CDR3 protein gets one entry after TCRdb re-called the 5' RACE reads with MiXCR. Here the sample spans about 830,000 distinct CDR3 sequences, approximately 67% being singletons. The specimen sequenced was blood. The receptors come from a man aged 25 to 40 in good health. Both conserved end residues are part of each CDR3. Some rows have no size entry. The others give once, few or many, or a class for an expanded clone.

>once|TRBV7-8|NA
CASSLVGGANPSYNEQYF
>NA|TRBV20-1|TRBJ2-7
CSARVPTGGYEQYF
>NA|TRBV6-2/TRBV6-3|TRBJ2-7
CASNRQATYEQYF
>NA|TRBV7-2|NA
CASSLTPGGLSYEQYF
>once|TRBV20-1|TRBJ1-1
CSARPQGLATEAFF
>few|TRBV29-1|TRBJ1-2
CSTKQGDGYTF
>NA|TRBV10-3|TRBJ2-7
CAISESNPGSHEQYF
>NA|TRBV4-3|TRBJ2-4
CASSQDGGQNIQYF
>few|TRBV12-3/TRBV12-4|TRBJ2-5
CASSGGVTQYF
>NA|TRBV20-1|TRBJ2-1
CSANRLAHNEQFF
>NA|TRBV6-5|TRBJ1-5
CASRVEVAARNQPQHF
>NA|TRBV19|TRBJ2-2
CASGNAGELFF
>NA|TRBV6-5|TRBJ1-4
CASSYTRQGRRAEKLFF
>NA|TRBV5-1|TRBJ2-5
CASSRPGQAGETQYF
>NA|TRBV14|TRBJ2-3
CASSQERRGRHTQYF
>once|TRBV29-1|NA
CSVEDRGLNEQYF
>NA|TRBV29-1|TRBJ2-4
CSVDNSGAQDIQYF
>NA|TRBV7-2|TRBJ2-3
CASLTGEEGQGTQYF
>NA|TRBV6-5|TRBJ1-1
CASSEDRGATEAFF
>few|TRBV29-1|TRBJ2-1
CSVGTGLVSYNEQFF
>NA|TRBV7-9|TRBJ2-7
CACSIGQGAVYEQYF
>NA|TRBV7-9|TRBJ2-7
CASSREGVLGYEQYF
>NA|TRBV20-1|TRBJ1-2
CSARAQGGGYTF
>NA|TRBV27|TRBJ2-1
CASSAGSYNEQFF
>NA|TRBV5-1|TRBJ2-7
CASTIGPVRPRDEQYF
>many|TRBV7-2|TRBJ2-1
CASSLKRGAGNEQFF
>few|TRBV2|NA
CASVAGGDEQYF
>NA|TRBV4-3|TRBJ2-3
CASSQYGGRDTQYF
>NA|TRBV20-1|TRBJ2-5
CSAEGGGIETQYF
>NA|TRBV5-6|TRBJ2-3
CANRGLAGRDTQYF
>few|TRBV7-9|TRBJ2-3
CASSLVAGGSTDTQYF
>NA|TRBV15|TRBJ2-7
CATSGGQSPYEQYF
>few|TRBV16|TRBJ1-5
CASSQLTGGARQPQHF
>NA|TRBV2|NA
CTSTSNDGETQYF
>NA|TRBV7-2|TRBJ1-2
CASRSSMNYGYTF
>NA|TRBV3-1|TRBJ2-5
CASSQEAGLGSQETQYF
>NA|TRBV4-2|TRBJ2-5
CASSQEGGRQYF
>few|TRBV27|TRBJ1-1
CASSPAGGTEAFF
>once|TRBV20-1|TRBJ2-4
CSVRTSRGRNEQYF
>NA|TRBV4-3|TRBJ2-5
CASSQDFGGFQETQYF
>once|TRBV6-5|TRBJ1-1
CASTDTGELNTEAFF
>NA|TRBV7-2|TRBJ2-3
CASSLVRSSTDTQFF
>NA|TRBV9|TRBJ1-2
CASSEGTGYYGYTF